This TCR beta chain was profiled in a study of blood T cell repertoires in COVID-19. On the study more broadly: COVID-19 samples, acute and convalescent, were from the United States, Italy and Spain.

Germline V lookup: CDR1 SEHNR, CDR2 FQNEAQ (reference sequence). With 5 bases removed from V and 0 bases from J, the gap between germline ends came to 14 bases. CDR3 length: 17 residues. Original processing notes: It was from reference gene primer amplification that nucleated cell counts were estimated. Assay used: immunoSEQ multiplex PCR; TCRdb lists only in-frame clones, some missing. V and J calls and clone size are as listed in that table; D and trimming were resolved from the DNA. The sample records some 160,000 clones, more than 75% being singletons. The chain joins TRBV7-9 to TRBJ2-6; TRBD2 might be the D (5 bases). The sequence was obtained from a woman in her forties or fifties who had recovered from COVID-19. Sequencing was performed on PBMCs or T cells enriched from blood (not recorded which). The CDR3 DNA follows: TGTGCCAGCAGCCCACCCCGGGGAACCTCTGGGGCCAACGTCCTGACTTTC. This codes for CASSPPRGTSGANVLTF.